This TCR beta chain comes out of a study of blood T cell repertoires in COVID-19. Study context: Samples representing acute and convalescent COVID-19 were sourced from the United States, Italy and Spain.

Recruits, aged about 18 to 89 years, lived in roughly 22 US areas. Participants' reported clinical history set cohort assignment. Assay used: immunoSEQ multiplex PCR; TCRdb lists only in-frame clones, some missing. This table holds over 250,000 clones, about 89% found once. Germline CDR1 and CDR2: MDHEN and SYDVKM. The ends were cut back, 2 bases at V and 4 bases at J, with 9 bases in the middle. The CDR3 length is 13 residues. The chain is built from TRBV28 and TRBJ2-7; a weak D match, TRBD2 (6 bases). The sequencing sample was made of PBMCs or T cells enriched from blood (not recorded which). The TCR comes from a woman younger than 35 who had recovered from COVID-19. The CDR3 here is CASSLAGRYEQYF. CDR3 coding DNA: TGTGCCAGCAGTTTAGCAGGGAGGTACGAGCAGTACTTC.